What follows describes a single TCR beta chain. This sample was taken from a study of blood T cell repertoires in COVID-19. The overall study: Spain, Italy and the United States supplied samples that represented acute and convalescent COVID-19. T cells, B-cell-depleted T cells, or PBMCs supplied cDNA or gDNA.

The CDR3 length is 16 residues. Trimming took 3 bases from V and 9 from J; bases not matched to a gene: 9. Germline CDR1 SGHDT, CDR2 YYEEEE. Original data processing: Estimation of nucleated cell counts was performed using reference gene primer amplification. TCRdb keeps only in-frame clones here, not all; method: immunoSEQ multiplex PCR. V, J and clone size derive from that table, while D and trimming were established from the DNA sequence. The sample has tens of thousands of clones, about 91% seen once. The chain has TRBV5-6 and TRBJ2-1; the match to TRBD2 covers 13 bases. The sample was peripheral blood. The clonotype comes from a man aged 60-69 years with acute or convalescent COVID-19. Written as DNA, the CDR3 is TGTGCCAGCAGCTCTCCCGGGACTAGCGGGATTGTTGAGCAGTTCTTC. It translates to CASSSPGTSGIVEQFF.